The rows below give T cell receptor beta chains drawn from one sample of a study of blood T cell repertoires in COVID-19. The assay was immunoSEQ multiplex PCR, and TCRdb's table has in-frame clones only and misses some. The sample includes 97,000 or so clones, almost 80% of them seen just once. Sample: peripheral blood. The source is a man aged 55 to 70 with active or convalescent COVID-19. The CDR3 runs from the conserved cysteine through the conserved F or W. D genes are given only for firm matches. Part of the rows lack a size; the others show once, few, many or a class for expanded clones.

v_call	d_call	cdr3_length	j_call	clone_size	cdr3_nt	cdr3_aa
TRBV5-4	TRBD1	14	TRBJ1-2	few	TGTGCCAGCAGCCGACAGGGGGGTTCCTATGGCTACACCTTC	CASSRQGGSYGYTF
TRBV18	TRBD1	14	TRBJ1-2	NA	TGTGCCAGCTCACCACCCGGGACAGGGCTCGGCTACACCTTC	CASSPPGTGLGYTF
TRBV4-3	NA	14	TRBJ1-1	NA	TGCGCCAGCAGCCAAGGGGGGGAGTGGACTGAAGCTTTCTTT	CASSQGGEWTEAFF
TRBV29-1	NA	13	TRBJ1-5	once	TGCAGCGTAGGGAGGGGAACCAATCAGCCCCAGCATTTT	CSVGRGTNQPQHF
TRBV7-9	NA	11	TRBJ2-3	NA	TGTGCCAGCAGCTCCCGGGATACGCAGTATTTT	CASSSRDTQYF
TRBV7-2	TRBD1	14	TRBJ1-2	NA	TGTGCCAGCAGCTTAGGGACAGGGGGCTTTGGCTACACCTTC	CASSLGTGGFGYTF
TRBV6-5	TRBD1	15	TRBJ1-2	NA	TGTGCCAGCAGTTACGGGGTGGGACAGGGAGGTGGCTACACCTTC	CASSYGVGQGGGYTF
TRBV28	NA	14	TRBJ1-1	NA	TGTGCCAGCAACTACGCCGGGGGAAACACTGAAGCTTTCTTT	CASNYAGGNTEAFF
TRBV6-5	NA	13	TRBJ2-1	NA	TGTGCCAGCAGCCCACGGGTGAGAGATGAGCAGTTCTTC	CASSPRVRDEQFF
TRBV25-1	NA	13	TRBJ1-5	NA	TGTGCCAGCAGTGAAGGCGGGTATCAGCCCCAGCATTTT	CASSEGGYQPQHF
TRBV2	NA	14	TRBJ1-1	few	TGTGCCAGCGGGGGCCCAAACCGAAACACTGAAGCTTTCTTT	CASGGPNRNTEAFF
TRBV7-2	NA	16	TRBJ1-4	NA	TGTGCCAGCAGCTCCCCGAGGGCCCCGGGGGGTGAAAAACTGTTTTTT	CASSSPRAPGGEKLFF
TRBV28	TRBD2	18	TRBJ2-7	NA	TGTGCCAGCAGTCCACCGGGGGGACTAGCGGGTCCATACTACGAGCAGTACTTC	CASSPPGGLAGPYYEQYF
TRBV1	NA	15	TRBJ1-2	NA	TGCACCAGCAACCGGACAGGGGGCTCCCCCTATGGCTACACCTTC	CTSNRTGGSPYGYTF
TRBV29-1	NA	13	TRBJ1-2	NA	TGCAGCGTTGACAGCCCCAGGGGCTATGGCTACACCTTC	CSVDSPRGYGYTF